One and the same sample provided the 5 T cell receptor beta chains below, sequenced in a study of regulatory T cells in long-lasting Graves disease. Relying on iRepertoire HTBI primers and Arm-PCR of CDR3 regions, the team built TCR beta libraries. TCRdb re-called the multiplex PCR reads with MiXCR, one entry per CDR3 protein. This table holds about 220,000 distinct CDR3 sequences, around 19% found once. The time point here: newly diagnosed GD, antithyroid drugs for less than 3 months. Extracted RNA from PBMCs served as the source of the TCR library. The sequencing here drew on peripheral blood mononuclear cells (PBMCs), taken at new diagnosis, from a patient treated with antithyroid drugs. The source of these receptors is a female donor with Graves disease.

There are a few counts of this clonotype. CDR3 in amino acids: CATSDPSHRESGYEQYF. The CDR3 DNA reads as TGTGCCACCAGTGATCCAAGCCACAGGGAGAGTGGCTACGAGCAGTACTTC. V gene TRBV24-1 combines with J gene TRBJ2-7; the D gene is possibly TRBD1 (6 bases). V lost 3 bases and J lost 3, with 20 bases in between. Germline-derived CDR1 and CDR2 are KGHDR and SFDVKD. The CDR3 is 17 residues long.

In its sample, this clonotype was seen a few times. The chain couples TRBV7-2 to TRBJ2-3; 7 nucleotides line up with TRBD1. V dropped 2 bases and J dropped 3; count of bases not matched to a gene: 2. Germline CDR1 and CDR2: SGHTA and FQGNSA. The CDR3 has 14 residues. The chain's CDR3 is CASSLIRGTDTQYF. In DNA form, the CDR3 reads TGTGCCAGCAGCTTAATCAGGGGGACAGATACGCAGTATTTT.

There are many counts of this clonotype. The chain carries TRBV7-3 and TRBJ2-2; D gene unclear. Germline CDR1 and CDR2: SGHTA and FQGTGA. The CDR3 spans 17 residues. The V end was cut by 5 bases, the J end by 0 bases, with 16 bases between. The CDR3 region has the DNA TGTGCCAGCAGCCCCTGGTCAGGAAACACGAACACCGGGGAGCTGTTTTTT. Translation: CASSPWSGNTNTGELFF.

This chain uses TRBV9 with TRBJ2-1; D possibly uses TRBD1 or TRBD2 (5 bases each). Germline V gene sequence: CDR1 SGDLS, CDR2 YYNGEE. V shed 5 bases and J shed 5 bases, with 17 bases lying between them. The CDR3 covers 15 residues. CDR3 residues: CASSLGDPRHNEQFF. In DNA, the CDR3 is TGTGCCAGCAGTCTGGGGGACCCTAGACACAATGAGCAGTTCTTC.

Comments on this clonotype: A much larger clone lies one base from this, so it may be a read error. The chain links TRBV5-5 to TRBJ1-1, with D unresolved. Germline V gene sequence: CDR1 SGHKS, CDR2 YYEKEE (reference sequence). CDR3 length equals 16 residues. The CDR3 sequence is CASGLGAGFRNTEAFF. For the CDR3, the DNA is TGTGCCAGCGGCTTGGGTGCCGGATTCCGAAACACTGAAGCTTTCTTT. Using reference TRBV5-5 and TRBJ1-1 for the parts outside the CDR3, the full variable domain is DAGVTQSPTHLIKTRGQQVTLRCSPISGHKSVSWYQQVLGQGPQFIFQYYEKEERGRGNFPDRFSARQFPNYSSELNVNALLLGDSALYLCASGLGAGFRNTEAFFGQGTRLTVV.